These 15 T cell receptor beta chains came from one sample sequenced in a study of Graves' ophthalmopathy and Graves' hyperthyroidism. For repertoire sequencing, the TCR beta CDR3 regions were amplified from RNA transcripts. The first-round RT-PCR employed HTBI primers together with the Qiagen OneStep RT-PCR kit. A multiplex PCR was then performed as the second round. Using its own MiXCR run on the multiplex PCR reads, TCRdb lists one record per CDR3 protein. Of around 43,000 distinct CDR3 sequences listed, over 40% were seen once; the top ten hold more than 15%. The source material was peripheral blood. The receptors shown here come from an adult man with Graves' ophthalmopathy.

In DNA, the CDR3 is TGTGCCATCAGCGGGAGTAAAGGCAATGAGCAGTTCTTC. It encodes CAISGSKGNEQFF. The chain has TRBV10-3 and TRBJ2-1, with D tentatively TRBD2 (6 bases). The CDR3 loop spans 13 amino acids. Per the germline V gene, CDR1 is ENHRY and CDR2 is SYGVKD. V lost 6 bases to trimming and J lost 6 bases, with 12 bases between them.

This clonotype has just one count. An end of the junction differs from the germline gene, which may be a read error. The gene calls are TRBV9 and TRBJ2-1; D gene unclear. This CDR3 has 12 residues. Looked up from germline, CDR1 is SGDLS and CDR2 is YYNGEE. The CDR3 sequence: CASSSHYNEHFF. The CDR3 DNA follows: TGTGCCAGCAGCTCCCACTACAATGAGCATTTCTTC.

This rearrangement joins TRBV6-5 to TRBJ2-7; possibly TRBD1 for D (5 bases). V was shortened by 6 bases and J by 4 bases, with 10 bases between the two germline ends. The CDR3 runs to 12 residues. Germline V lookup: CDR1 MNHEY, CDR2 SVGAGI. CDR3 amino acids: CASSRDSYEQYF. The DNA of the CDR3 is TGTGCCAGCAGCCGCGACAGTTACGAGCAGTACTTC.

This clonotype was recorded a few times. The rearrangement uses TRBV19 and TRBJ2-1; 10 bases align to TRBD2. V lost 5 bases and J lost 9; bases outside the gene matches: 7. The germline V gene encodes CDR1 LNHDA and CDR2 SQIVND (reference sequence). The CDR3 is 14 amino acids. CDR3 protein: CASSWLLAGGEQFF. CDR3 coding DNA: TGTGCCAGTAGTTGGTTGTTAGCGGGAGGTGAGCAGTTCTTC.

For this clonotype: The junction differs from germline at one of its ends, possibly a read error. The genes are TRBV7-9 and TRBJ2-3, with TRBD2 as a possible D gene (5 bases). This CDR3 has 14 amino acids. From germline, CDR1 is SEHNR and CDR2 FQNEAQ (reference sequence). CDR3 DNA sequence: TGTGCCAGCAGCTATTCGGGAAACACAGATACACAGTATTTT. It translates to CASSYSGNTDTQYF.

The sample holds many counts of this clonotype. The CDR3 loop is CASSMGGMGQETQYF. The CDR3 coding sequence is TGTGCCAGTAGTATGGGAGGGATGGGACAAGAGACCCAGTACTTC. The chain is built from TRBV19 and TRBJ2-5; the match to TRBD2 covers 7 bases. Germline CDR1 and CDR2: LNHDA and SQIVND (reference sequence). V lost 3 bases, J lost 2 bases, and 6 bases stayed unmatched. This CDR3 region has 15 residues.

By sample fraction, this clonotype is medium-sized (0.01 to 0.1%). V usage is TRBV2 and J usage is TRBJ2-7; no firm D call. The CDR3 loop spans 13 amino acids. Germline lookup yields CDR1 SNHLY and CDR2 FYNNEI. Trimming took 0 bases from V and 2 from J, leaving 5 bases between them. The CDR3 loop is CASSEARAYEQYF. The CDR3 nucleotides read TGTGCCAGCAGTGAAGCTCGAGCCTACGAGCAGTACTTC.

The rearrangement joins TRBV7-8 to TRBJ2-3; tentatively, D is TRBD1 or TRBD2 (7 bases each). V shed 5 bases and J shed 2 bases, with 23 bases lying between them. CDR1 is SGHVS and CDR2 is FQNEAQ in the germline V gene. The CDR3 covers 18 residues. The CDR3 is CASSRDSGMRLNTDTQYF. CDR3 nucleotides: TGTGCCAGCAGCCGGGACAGCGGGATGCGCTTAAACACAGATACGCAGTATTTT.

By frequency in the sample, this clonotype is medium-sized (0.01 to 0.1%). The V call is TRBV2, the J call TRBJ2-7; D is undetermined. Germline V CDR1 and CDR2: SNHLY, FYNNEI. V was clipped by 2 bases and J by 3 bases, with 8 bases between them. The CDR3 is 13 amino acids. CDR3 region: CASSERRLYEQYF. CDR3 bases: TGTGCCAGCAGTGAACGCCGTCTCTACGAGCAGTACTTC.

This clonotype was recorded only once. One end of the junction varies from germline; a read error may be responsible. The gene calls are TRBV12-3 or TRBV12-4 and TRBJ1-1, with D perhaps matching TRBD1 (6 bases). CDR3 length: 15 amino acids. The DNA of the CDR3 is TGTGTCAGCAGTACTCCCCGACAGGCGAACACTGAAGTTTTCTTT. This encodes CVSSTPRQANTEVFF.

This clonotype was detected ten times or more. The rearrangement joins TRBV4-3 to TRBJ2-5; the D gene is possibly TRBD2 (6 bases). V was clipped by 0 bases and J by 3 bases, with 8 bases between them. Germline V CDR1 and CDR2: LGHNA, YSLEER. This CDR3 region has 14 residues. The CDR3 nucleotides are TGCGCCAGCAGCCAAGAGCCGGGGGAAGAGACCCAGTACTTC. Amino acids: CASSQEPGEETQYF.

This clonotype occurred many times. The chain carries TRBV19 and TRBJ2-7; D may be TRBD1 (6 bases). Germline CDR1 is LNHDA and CDR2 is SQIVND (reference sequence). V gave up 10 bases and J gave up 5 bases, with 15 bases separating them. CDR3 length: 12 residues. As DNA, the CDR3 is TGTGCCACTTCCACAGGGCTCCACGAGCAGTACTTC. This gives the protein CATSTGLHEQYF.

In this sample, this clonotype turned up many times. V is TRBV7-2 and J is TRBJ2-1, with 7 nucleotides matching TRBD1. In germline, CDR1 is SGHTA, CDR2 FQGNSA. This CDR3 has 13 residues. J lost 12 bases, V lost 5 bases, and 10 bases had no gene match. The CDR3 DNA reads as TGTGCCAGCAGCGAAACAGGGGTTCGGGTGCAGTTCTTC. This translates into CASSETGVRVQFF.

This clonotype was seen many times. The V call is TRBV6-2 or TRBV6-3, the J call TRBJ2-7; D is perhaps TRBD1 (5 bases). The V gene's germline CDR1 is MNHEY and CDR2 SVGEGT. V was shortened by 8 bases and J by 0 bases, with 14 bases between the two germline ends. The CDR3 consists of 14 residues. CDR3 residues: CASGAPSLSYEQYF. The CDR3 DNA reads TGTGCCAGCGGGGCACCGAGCCTCTCCTACGAGCAGTACTTC.

This chain connects TRBV29-1 to TRBJ2-5; D possibly corresponds to TRBD2 (6 bases). Germline V gives CDR1 SQVTM, CDR2 ANQGSEA. This CDR3 comprises 13 residues. Trimming took off 6 bases at V and 5 bases at J, with 16 bases between the two ends. CDR3: CSVTRTKSETQYF. The CDR3 nucleotides are TGCAGCGTCACACGGACTAAGAGTGAGACCCAGTACTTC.